The 30 T cell receptor beta chains reported below all come from one sample, sequenced in a study of shared clonotypes between healthy human individuals. Sequenced by immunoSEQ multiplex PCR; TCRdb stores in-frame clones only, minus some. The sample contains about 960,000 clones, approximately 76% of which appear only once. The sample comprised memory CD4+ T cells sorted from blood. The subset: CD45RA-negative fraction. These receptors originate from a man between 18 and 29 years old in good health.

J is TRBJ2-1 and V is TRBV9; TRBD1 matches at 9 bases. The CDR3 spans 14 residues. Trimming removed 4 bases from V and 7 bases from J; junction bases left unmatched: 6. In germline, CDR1 is SGDLS, CDR2 YYNGEE. DNA of the CDR3: TGTGCCAGCAGCCTCGGGACAGGGAGGAATGAGCAGTTCTTC. Protein sequence: CASSLGTGRNEQFF. The whole variable domain, remainder taken from reference TRBV9 and TRBJ2-1, is DSGVTQTPKHLITATGQRVTLRCSPRSGDLSVYWYQQSLDQGLQFLIQYYNGEERAKGNILERFSAQQFPDLHSELNLSSLELGDSALYFCASSLGTGRNEQFFGPGTRLTVL.

The chain joins TRBV4-3 to TRBJ1-3, with D uncertain. This CDR3 region has 11 residues. Germline lookup yields CDR1 LGHNA and CDR2 YSLEER. V shed 1 base and J shed 5 bases, with 0 bases lying between them. CDR3 sequence reads: CASSQGNTIYF. The DNA of the CDR3 is TGCGCCAGCAGCCAAGGAAACACCATATATTTT.

The chain recombines TRBV5-6 with TRBJ1-2; D is perhaps TRBD1 (5 bases). Germline-derived CDR1 and CDR2 are SGHDT and YYEEEE. V was trimmed by 2 bases and J by 1 base, leaving 15 bases between them. The CDR3 covers 16 residues. The DNA for the CDR3 is TGTGCCAGCAGCTTATCCCGGGACGGGCATAACTATGGCTACACCTTC. Its protein product is CASSLSRDGHNYGYTF.

This clone has ten or more counts. V is TRBV29-1 and J is TRBJ1-5, with no clear D. The germline V gene has CDR1 SQVTM and CDR2 ANQGSEA. CDR3 size: 15 residues. V shed 5 bases and J shed 0 bases, with 14 bases lying between them. The CDR3 loop is CSVSGNSFSNQPQHF. For the CDR3, the DNA is TGCAGCGTTTCCGGGAACAGCTTTAGCAATCAGCCCCAGCATTTT.

The chain uses TRBV11-2 and TRBJ1-2, with D perhaps matching TRBD1 (5 bases). Germline CDR1 SGHAT, CDR2 FQNNGV. This CDR3 spans 14 amino acids. V lost 0 bases, J lost 8 bases, and 13 bases lay in between. Here the CDR3 reads CASSLDSGLGGYTF. The CDR3 DNA sequence: TGTGCCAGCAGCTTAGACTCGGGACTAGGAGGCTACACCTTC.

The chain combines TRBV15 with TRBJ2-3, with TRBD2 as a possible D gene (5 bases). V lost 2 bases and J lost 4, with 22 bases in between. The CDR3 consists of 18 residues. CDR1 is LNHNV, CDR2 YYDKDF, per germline (reference sequence). CDR3 in DNA: TGTGCCACCAGCAGAACACCCCAGATCTCAGGAGGAGCAGATACGCAGTATTTT. Amino acid sequence: CATSRTPQISGGADTQYF.

This clone was observed many times. This rearrangement joins TRBV28 to TRBJ2-2, with no clear D. V lost 5 bases and J lost 5, with 9 bases in between. CDR3 size: 13 residues. CDR1 and CDR2 (germline): MDHEN, SYDVKM. CDR3 sequence reads: CASSQPFTGELFF. The CDR3 region has the DNA TGTGCCAGCAGTCAACCTTTTACCGGGGAGCTGTTTTTT.

This clone was recorded once. This chain joins TRBV10-2 and TRBJ2-7, with 10 bases fitting TRBD2. Germline values: CDR1 WSHSY, CDR2 SAAADI. The CDR3 has 13 amino acids. After removal of 5 bases from V and 3 bases from J, the junction contained 1 base not matched to a gene. CDR3 in amino acids: CASSSSGGYEQYF. CDR3 nucleotide sequence: TGCGCCAGCAGTTCTAGCGGGGGCTACGAGCAGTACTTC.

The V and J genes are TRBV18 and TRBJ2-3; tentatively, D is TRBD1 (5 bases). This CDR3 contains 16 residues. V gave up 1 base and J gave up 0 bases, with 11 bases separating them. Germline V gene lookup returns CDR1 KGHSH and CDR2 LQKENI. CDR3 amino acids: CASSPLTGQSTDTQYF. CDR3 nucleotides: TGTGCCAGCTCACCACTAACAGGACAAAGCACAGATACGCAGTATTTT.

The chain recombines TRBV2 with TRBJ1-5; D call uncertain. Looked up from germline, CDR1 is SNHLY and CDR2 is FYNNEI. The CDR3 totals 17 residues. Trimming pared 0 bases from V and 10 bases from J, leaving 22 bases between. CDR3 in DNA: TGTGCCAGCAGTGAAGCAACTGGCACCGGAACATCAGCACCCCAGCATTTT. Residues: CASSEATGTGTSAPQHF.

The chain employs TRBV5-1 and TRBJ2-3; 10 positions match TRBD2. With V trimmed by 3 bases and J by 2 bases, 6 bases remained unmatched. The germline V gene encodes CDR1 SGHRS and CDR2 YFSETQ. CDR3 length: 16 amino acids. The CDR3 DNA follows: TGCGCCAGCAGCTCGTTAGCGGGGGGCACCACAGATACGCAGTATTTT. This encodes CASSSLAGGTTDTQYF.

A few counts support this clone. V gene TRBV29-1 combines with J gene TRBJ1-2; possibly TRBD1 for D (6 bases). The ends were cut back, 3 bases at V and 8 bases at J, with 16 bases in the middle. The germline CDR1 and CDR2 sequences are SQVTM and ANQGSEA. CDR3 size: 13 residues. DNA for the CDR3: TGCAGCGTTGAGAGGTCAGGGGCTTACGGCTACACCTTC. Translation gives CSVERSGAYGYTF.

The genes are TRBV5-1 and TRBJ2-5, with 8 bases fitting TRBD1. The CDR3 loop spans 15 amino acids. Germline CDR1 reads SGHRS; CDR2 reads YFSETQ. V lost 6 bases, J lost 3 bases, and 10 bases stayed unmatched. CDR3 DNA sequence: TGCGCCAGCACCCGGACAGGGACGGACAAAGAGACCCAGTACTTC. Its translation: CASTRTGTDKETQYF.

The V call is TRBV2, the J call TRBJ1-2; 9 bases are a match to TRBD1. The V gene's germline CDR1 is SNHLY and CDR2 FYNNEI. Losses at the gene ends were 5 bases for V and 7 bases for J; bases not matched to a gene: 14. The CDR3 covers 16 residues. CDR3 sequence (DNA): TGTGCCAGCAGTTTAGGGTTGGACAGGGGAGGGATTGGCTACACCTTC. Its translation is CASSLGLDRGGIGYTF.

This clone has more than one count but fewer than ten. This chain joins TRBV19 and TRBJ1-1; D is possibly TRBD1 (6 bases). In germline, CDR1 is LNHDA, CDR2 SQIVND (reference sequence). V was pared by 4 bases and J by 5 bases, with 8 bases between. The CDR3 totals 12 residues. The CDR3 DNA follows: TGTGCCAGTAGTACAGGGGTTACTGAAGCTTTCTTT. Encoded protein: CASSTGVTEAFF.

The J gene is TRBJ1-3, the V gene TRBV11-2; D may be TRBD1 (5 bases). Trimming stripped 0 bases from V and 7 bases from J, with 13 bases between. The germline V gene has CDR1 SGHAT and CDR2 FQNNGV. The CDR3 consists of 15 residues. DNA of the CDR3: TGTGCCAGCAGCTTAGATTGGACACTTGGGAACACCATATATTTT. It specifies CASSLDWTLGNTIYF.

This clone was detected once. With a far larger clone one base away, a read error is the likely cause. CDR3 DNA: TGTGCCAGTAGTATGGCTAGCGGGGAAGAGACCCAGTACTTC. This gives the protein CASSMASGEETQYF. The rearrangement uses TRBV19 and TRBJ2-5, with TRBD2 matching over 9 bases. V trimming: 3 bases; J trimming: 3 bases; junction bases outside the gene matches: 2. Germline V gives CDR1 LNHDA, CDR2 SQIVND (reference sequence). The CDR3 loop spans 14 amino acids.

In this sample, this clone turned up once. The chain joins TRBV18 to TRBJ2-1, with D possibly matching TRBD2 (6 bases). Trimming shortened V by 4 bases and J by 1 base, and 8 bases separated the two germline ends. The CDR3 runs to 14 residues. Germline V gene lookup returns CDR1 KGHSH and CDR2 LQKENI. The DNA of the CDR3 is TGTGCCAGCTCACTCGGGGGATCCTACAATGAGCAGTTCTTC. This sequence encodes CASSLGGSYNEQFF.

The CDR3 here is CASSLRSGSTFGAYNEQFF. DNA of the CDR3: TGTGCCAGCAGCTTGCGTAGCGGGAGTACGTTCGGGGCCTACAATGAGCAGTTCTTC. V and J are TRBV11-2 and TRBJ2-1; 9 nucleotides line up with TRBD2. The CDR3 extends over 19 amino acids. With 3 bases clipped from V and 2 bases from J, the junction kept 14 bases outside the gene matches. Germline lookup yields CDR1 SGHAT and CDR2 FQNNGV.

In the case of this clone: This specimen includes other DNA sequences encoding the same CDR3. The rearrangement joins TRBV7-6 to TRBJ1-3, with D possibly TRBD1 on 5 matching bases. The germline V gene has CDR1 SGHVS and CDR2 FNYEAQ. The CDR3 extends over 16 amino acids. Trimming removed 1 base at V and 1 base at J, with 11 bases between. CDR3: CASSLGGGGSGNTIYF. As DNA, the CDR3 is TGTGCCAGCAGCTTAGGCGGGGGAGGTTCTGGAAACACCATATATTTT.

CDR3 region: CASSPSGRNNEQFF. The DNA for the CDR3 is TGTGCCAGTAGTCCTAGCGGGAGAAACAATGAGCAGTTCTTC. The rearrangement joins TRBV19 to TRBJ2-1; 10 bases are shared with TRBD2. CDR1 is LNHDA and CDR2 is SQIVND in the germline V gene (reference sequence). This CDR3 contains 14 residues. V gave up 5 bases and J gave up 5 bases; unmatched junction bases: 3. Full variable domain (rest looked up from reference TRBV19 and TRBJ2-1): DGGITQSPKYLFRKEGQNVTLSCEQNLNHDAMYWYRQDPGQGLRLIYYSQIVNDFQKGDIAEGYSVSREKKESFPLTVTSAQKNPTAFYLCASSPSGRNNEQFFGPGTRLTVL.

V usage is TRBV6-5 and J usage is TRBJ1-2; D gene ambiguous. Germline V CDR1 and CDR2: MNHEY, SVGAGI. This CDR3 is built from 14 residues. V shed 0 bases and J shed 0 bases, with 5 bases lying between them. CDR3 DNA: TGTGCCAGCAGTTACTCAAACACTAACTATGGCTACACCTTC. It yields the protein CASSYSNTNYGYTF.

The chain has TRBV9 and TRBJ2-1; 10 nucleotides agree with TRBD2. CDR3 length equals 16 residues. V was clipped by 0 bases and J by 9 bases; unmatched bases: 9. The germline gives CDR1 SGDLS, CDR2 YYNGEE. Here the CDR3 reads CASSVATSGAWGEQFF. CDR3 bases: TGTGCCAGCAGCGTAGCTACTAGCGGGGCTTGGGGTGAGCAGTTCTTC.

This chain links TRBV12-5 with TRBJ2-3, with TRBD2 as a possible D gene (6 bases). The CDR3 has 16 amino acids. Germline-derived CDR1 and CDR2 are LGHNT and FRNRAP. Trimming took off 1 base at V and 4 bases at J, with 15 bases between the two ends. CDR3 coding DNA: TGTGCTAGTGGTTTGGGCCCGACGACTAGAGCAGATACGCAGTATTTT. As protein: CASGLGPTTRADTQYF.

The gene calls are TRBV5-8 and TRBJ1-6, with no clear D. CDR3 size: 16 residues. Trimming pared 0 bases from V and 7 bases from J, leaving 14 bases between. From germline, CDR1 is SGHTS and CDR2 YDEGEE. The CDR3 bases are TGTGCCAGCAGCTTGGCCGCGGTCGGGCTGAATTCACCCCTCCACTTT. Protein sequence: CASSLAAVGLNSPLHF.

The rearrangement links TRBV6-1 to TRBJ2-3; D uncertain. This CDR3 region has 14 residues. The ends were cut back, 7 bases at V and 4 bases at J, with 15 bases in the middle. CDR1 and CDR2 from the germline V gene are MNHNS and SASEGT. This CDR3 is CASTSPPPADTQYF. The DNA for the CDR3 is TGTGCCAGCACTTCACCCCCCCCAGCAGATACGCAGTATTTT.

As for this clone: The same CDR3 arises from other DNA sequences in this sample as well. The rearrangement uses TRBV11-2 and TRBJ2-7, with TRBD1 matching over 7 bases. The CDR3 is 14 amino acids. Germline CDR1 reads SGHAT; CDR2 reads FQNNGV. With V trimmed by 5 bases and J by 0 bases, 4 bases remained unmatched. CDR3 loop: CASSPRTGSYEQYF. The CDR3 nucleotides are TGTGCCAGCAGCCCCAGGACAGGCTCCTACGAGCAGTACTTC.

This clone occurred many times. The chain carries TRBV29-1 and TRBJ2-7; D may be TRBD1 (6 bases). V dropped 8 bases and J dropped 0 bases, with 11 bases sitting between them. Germline CDR1 reads SQVTM; CDR2 reads ANQGSEA. The CDR3 sequence is 12 residues long. CDR3 residues: CSTRDNSYEQYF. The CDR3 DNA is TGCAGCACCCGGGACAACTCCTACGAGCAGTACTTC.

This chain uses TRBV7-2 with TRBJ2-3, with D maybe TRBD1 (6 bases). CDR1 SGHTA and CDR2 FQGNSA come from the germline V gene. The CDR3 totals 15 residues. V lost 1 base and J lost 0, with 8 bases in between. The CDR3 spells CASSLGGQSTDTQYF. As DNA, the CDR3 is TGTGCCAGCAGCTTAGGTGGACAGAGCACAGATACGCAGTATTTT.

The chain is built from TRBV15 and TRBJ2-7; no clear D gene. Germline V lookup: CDR1 LNHNV, CDR2 YYDKDF (reference sequence). The germline V and J ends were trimmed by 0 bases and 2 bases, with 5 bases remaining between them. The CDR3 runs to 13 residues. CDR3: CATSRDFPYEQYF. In DNA, the CDR3 is TGTGCCACCAGCAGAGATTTCCCCTACGAGCAGTACTTC.